Listed here are 5 T cell receptor beta chains from one sample, sequenced in a study of T cell responses to AZD1222 COVID-19 vaccine. TCRdb's table, derived via immunoSEQ multiplex PCR, lists solely in-frame clones and lacks some. The sample consists of some 110,000 clones, around nine tenths of them appearing once. Sequencing used peripheral blood, obtained 28 days after the second AZD1222 dose. These receptors were obtained from an adult who received the AZD1222 COVID-19 vaccine.

The V gene is TRBV6-5, the J gene TRBJ1-4, with a possible D match to TRBD1 (5 bases). The V gene's germline CDR1 is MNHEY and CDR2 SVGAGI. The CDR3 sequence is 14 residues long. The V and J ends lost 5 bases and 9 bases respectively, with 16 bases between them. CDR3 in DNA: TGTGCCAGCAGTCCCGGGACTTGGAGCCAAAAACTGTTTTTT. It encodes CASSPGTWSQKLFF.

The chain joins TRBV5-4 to TRBJ2-3; TRBD2 aligns across 10 bases. V was pared by 0 bases and J by 3 bases, with 4 bases of the junction left unmatched. The germline gives CDR1 SGHNT, CDR2 YYREEE (reference sequence). There are 16 residues in the CDR3. Written as DNA, the CDR3 is TGTGCCAGCAGCTTGGTAGCGGGAGGAGGGACAGATACGCAGTATTTT. Its translation is CASSLVAGGGTDTQYF.

The chain joins TRBV7-2 to TRBJ2-1; 8 bases are a match to TRBD2. There are 17 residues in the CDR3. J was trimmed by 0 bases and V by 1 base; bases with no gene match: 5. The germline CDR1 and CDR2 sequences are SGHTA and FQGNSA. CDR3 loop: CASSLVASGRSYNEQFF. CDR3 nucleotide sequence: TGTGCCAGCAGCTTAGTGGCTAGCGGGCGCTCCTACAATGAGCAGTTCTTC.

The V call is TRBV7-9, the J call TRBJ1-4, with a tentative D call TRBD1 (6 bases). The CDR3 is 15 amino acids. V was pared by 5 bases and J by 4 bases, with 14 bases between. The germline V gene encodes CDR1 SEHNR and CDR2 FQNEAQ (reference sequence). This CDR3 is CASSGGQAINEKLFF. The CDR3 DNA reads TGTGCCAGCAGCGGGGGGCAGGCGATTAATGAAAAACTGTTTTTT.

In this sample, this clone turned up once. J is TRBJ2-1 and V is TRBV6-6; 9 bases line up with TRBD1. The CDR3 extends over 13 amino acids. The germline V gene encodes CDR1 MNHNY and CDR2 SVGAGI (reference sequence). J lost 5 bases, V lost 7 bases, and 3 bases had no gene match. The CDR3 nucleotides are TGTGCCAGCATACAGGGGGCAAACAATGAGCAGTTCTTC. It translates to CASIQGANNEQFF.